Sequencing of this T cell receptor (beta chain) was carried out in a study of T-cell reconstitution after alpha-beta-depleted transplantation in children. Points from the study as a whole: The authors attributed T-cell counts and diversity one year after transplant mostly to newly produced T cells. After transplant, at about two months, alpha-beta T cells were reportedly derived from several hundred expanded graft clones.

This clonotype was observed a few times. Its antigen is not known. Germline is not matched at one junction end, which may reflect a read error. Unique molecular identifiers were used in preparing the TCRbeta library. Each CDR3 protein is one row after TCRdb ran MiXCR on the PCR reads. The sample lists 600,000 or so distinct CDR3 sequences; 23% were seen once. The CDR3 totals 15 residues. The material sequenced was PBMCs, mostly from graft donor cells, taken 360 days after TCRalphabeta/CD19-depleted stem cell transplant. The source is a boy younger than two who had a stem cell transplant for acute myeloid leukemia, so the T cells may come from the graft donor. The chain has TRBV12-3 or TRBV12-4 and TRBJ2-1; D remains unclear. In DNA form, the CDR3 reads TGTGCCAGCAGTTTAGGCATTAGGTCCTCCAATGAGCAGTTCTTC. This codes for CASSLGIRSSNEQFF.